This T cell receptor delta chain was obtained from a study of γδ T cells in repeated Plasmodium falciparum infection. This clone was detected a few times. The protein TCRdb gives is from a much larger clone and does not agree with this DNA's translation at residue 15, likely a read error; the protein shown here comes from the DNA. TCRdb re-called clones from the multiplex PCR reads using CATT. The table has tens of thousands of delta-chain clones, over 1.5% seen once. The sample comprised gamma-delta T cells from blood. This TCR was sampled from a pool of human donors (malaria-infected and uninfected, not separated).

The CDR3 region is CALGENLHSHGGIRCTDKLIF. The CDR3 DNA reads TGTGCTCTTGGGGAAAACCTCCACTCCCATGGTGGGATACGCTGCACCGATAAACTCATCTTT. The V and J genes are TRDV1 and TRDJ1; 8 bases fit TRDD3. V trimming: 2 bases; J trimming: 1 base; junction bases outside the gene matches: 21. The CDR3 loop spans 21 amino acids. The germline CDR1 and CDR2 sequences are TSWWSYY and QGS.